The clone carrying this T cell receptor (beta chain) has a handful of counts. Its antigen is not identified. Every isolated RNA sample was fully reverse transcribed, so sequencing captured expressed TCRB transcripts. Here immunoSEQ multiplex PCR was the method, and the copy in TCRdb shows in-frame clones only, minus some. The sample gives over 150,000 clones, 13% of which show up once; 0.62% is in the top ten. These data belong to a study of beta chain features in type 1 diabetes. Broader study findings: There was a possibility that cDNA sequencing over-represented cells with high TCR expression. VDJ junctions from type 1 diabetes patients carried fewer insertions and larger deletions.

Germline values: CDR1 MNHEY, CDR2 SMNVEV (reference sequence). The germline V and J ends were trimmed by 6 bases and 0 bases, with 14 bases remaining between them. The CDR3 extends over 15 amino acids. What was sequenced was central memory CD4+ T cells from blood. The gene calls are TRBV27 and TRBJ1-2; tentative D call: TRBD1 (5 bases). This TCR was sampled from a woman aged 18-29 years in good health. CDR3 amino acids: CASRAGHNSNYGYTF. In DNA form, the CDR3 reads TGTGCCAGCAGGGCAGGACACAACTCTAACTATGGCTACACCTTC.